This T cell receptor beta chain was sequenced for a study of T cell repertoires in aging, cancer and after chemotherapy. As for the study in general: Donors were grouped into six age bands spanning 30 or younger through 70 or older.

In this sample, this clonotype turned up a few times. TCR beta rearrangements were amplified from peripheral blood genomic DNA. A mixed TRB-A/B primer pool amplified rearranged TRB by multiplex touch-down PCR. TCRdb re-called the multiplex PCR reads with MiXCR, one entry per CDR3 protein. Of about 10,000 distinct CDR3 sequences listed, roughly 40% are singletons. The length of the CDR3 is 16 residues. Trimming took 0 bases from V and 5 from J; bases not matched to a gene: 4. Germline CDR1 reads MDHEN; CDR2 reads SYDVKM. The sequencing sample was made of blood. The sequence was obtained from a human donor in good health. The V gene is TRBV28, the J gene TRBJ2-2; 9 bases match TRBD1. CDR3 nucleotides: TGTGCCAGCAGTTTATGGGGGACAGGGCGGACCGGGGAGCTGTTTTTT. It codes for CASSLWGTGRTGELFF.